This T cell receptor (beta chain) is drawn from a study of cytomegalovirus exposure and HLA in healthy donors. In the study overall: In a later analysis, it was reported that the roughly 130 validation repertoires had been produced on the same platform as the roughly 700 repertoires belonging to the first cohort.

Concerning this clone: Antigen specificity is unknown.

The study drew the donors from its approximately 110-subject validation cohort, separate from the 666-subject first cohort. V lost 5 bases to trimming and J lost 0 bases, with 11 bases between them. Germline lookup yields CDR1 KGHSH and CDR2 LQKENI. The CDR3 sequence is 16 residues long. General study findings and limits: According to the study, 150 to 200 TCR beta chains were cytomegalovirus-associated. It was found in a later analysis that first-cohort TCR clusters tended to co-occur in the approximately 130 validation repertoires.

TCRdb's copy holds only in-frame clones and misses some; the assay was immunoSEQ multiplex PCR. Counted here are 150,000 to 200,000 clones, 75% to 90% occurring once; the ten biggest clones make up about 17%. J is TRBJ1-6 and V is TRBV18; D is undetermined. Sequencing input: PBMCs. This clonotype originated in a man younger than 35 in good health and CMV-seropositive. The CDR3 DNA sequence: TGTGCCAGCTCAGCGACTCCCAGCTCCTATAATTCACCCCTCCACTTT. Encoded protein: CASSATPSSYNSPLHF.